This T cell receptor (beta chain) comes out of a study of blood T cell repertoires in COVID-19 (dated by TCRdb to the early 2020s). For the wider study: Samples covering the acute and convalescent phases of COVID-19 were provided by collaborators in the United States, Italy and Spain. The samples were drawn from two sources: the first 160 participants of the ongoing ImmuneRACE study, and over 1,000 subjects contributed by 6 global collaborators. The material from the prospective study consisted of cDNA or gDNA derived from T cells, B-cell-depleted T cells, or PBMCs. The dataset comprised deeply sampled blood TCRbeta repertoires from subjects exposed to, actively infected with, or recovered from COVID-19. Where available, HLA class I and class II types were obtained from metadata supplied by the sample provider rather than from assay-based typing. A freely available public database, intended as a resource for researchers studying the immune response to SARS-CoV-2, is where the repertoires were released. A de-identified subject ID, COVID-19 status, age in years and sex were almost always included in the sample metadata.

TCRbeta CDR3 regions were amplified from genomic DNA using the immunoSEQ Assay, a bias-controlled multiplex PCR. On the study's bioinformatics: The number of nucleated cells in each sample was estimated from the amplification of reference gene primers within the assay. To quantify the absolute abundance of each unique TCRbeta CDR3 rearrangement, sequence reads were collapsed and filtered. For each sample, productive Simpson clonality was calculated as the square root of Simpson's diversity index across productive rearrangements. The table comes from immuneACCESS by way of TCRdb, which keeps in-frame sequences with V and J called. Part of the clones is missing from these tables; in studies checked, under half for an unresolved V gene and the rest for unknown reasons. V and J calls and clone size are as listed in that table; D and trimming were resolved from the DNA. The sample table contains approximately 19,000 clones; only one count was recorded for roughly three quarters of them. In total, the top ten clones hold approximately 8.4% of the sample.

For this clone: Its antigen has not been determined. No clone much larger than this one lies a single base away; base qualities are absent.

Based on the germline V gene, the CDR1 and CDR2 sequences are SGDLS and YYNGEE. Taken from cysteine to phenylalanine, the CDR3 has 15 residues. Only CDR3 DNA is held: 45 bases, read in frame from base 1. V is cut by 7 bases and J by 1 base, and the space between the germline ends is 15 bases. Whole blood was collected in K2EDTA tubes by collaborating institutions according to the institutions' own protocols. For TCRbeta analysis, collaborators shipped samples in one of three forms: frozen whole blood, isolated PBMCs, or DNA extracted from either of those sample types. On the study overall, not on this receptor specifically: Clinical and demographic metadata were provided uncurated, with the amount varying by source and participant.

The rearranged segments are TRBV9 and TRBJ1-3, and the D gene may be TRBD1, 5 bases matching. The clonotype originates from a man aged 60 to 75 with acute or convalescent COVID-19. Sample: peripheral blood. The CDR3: CASASGGGSGNTIYF. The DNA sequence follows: TGTGCCAGCGCCTCCGGGGGGGGGTCTGGAAACACCATATATTTT.